The 18 T cell receptor beta chains reported below all come from one sample, sequenced in a study of TIL therapy for anti-PD-1-resistant metastatic lung cancer. The libraries were made with immunoSEQ v3. This table comes from immunoSEQ multiplex PCR, and its TCRdb copy is limited to in-frame clones, with some not included. This table holds approximately 11,000 clones, less than 75% found once. Time point reported: pre-treatment sample, taken before nivolumab and TIL therapy. Tumor tissue came from excised metastases, mostly pleural nodules or supraclavicular lymph nodes. This sample comprised tumor tissue, obtained at baseline. These TCRs come from a person aged 25-79 years with non-small cell lung cancer.

V gene TRBV9 combines with J gene TRBJ1-4; 7 bases align to TRBD1. Per the germline V gene, CDR1 is SGDLS and CDR2 is YYNGEE. With 4 bases clipped from V and 12 bases from J, the junction kept 12 bases outside the gene matches. This CDR3 is 14 amino acids long. This CDR3 reads CASSSTGEALQLFF. The CDR3 DNA reads TGTGCCAGCAGCTCTACAGGGGAAGCCTTACAACTGTTTTTT.

The chain joins TRBV11-2 to TRBJ2-1; D may be TRBD2 (6 bases). Trimming left V 1 base short and J 8 bases short, with 15 bases between. The CDR3 is 15 residues long. Germline-derived CDR1 and CDR2 are SGHAT and FQNNGV. The CDR3 is CASSLGAGLSYEQFF. The DNA for the CDR3 is TGTGCCAGCAGCTTAGGGGCGGGACTTTCGTATGAGCAGTTCTTC. Full variable domain (outside the CDR3, taken from reference TRBV11-2 and TRBJ2-1): EAGVAQSPRYKIIEKRQSVAFWCNPISGHATLYWYQQILGQGPKLLIQFQNNGVVDDSQLPKDRFSAERLKGVDSTLKIQPAKLEDSAVYLCASSLGAGLSYEQFFGPGTRLTVL.

This chain connects TRBV6-5 to TRBJ2-1, with TRBD2 matching 9 bases. This CDR3 region has 15 residues. Germline values: CDR1 MNHEY, CDR2 SVGAGI. J lost 6 bases, V lost 8 bases, and 11 bases had no gene match. CDR3 loop: CASGWVAGERNEQFF. The CDR3 DNA reads TGTGCCAGCGGGTGGGTAGCGGGAGAGCGCAATGAGCAGTTCTTC.

This clone appeared a few times. The genes are TRBV7-3 and TRBJ2-1; the D is unclear. The germline V gene encodes CDR1 SGHTA and CDR2 FQGTGA. CDR3 size: 13 residues. V dropped 0 bases and J dropped 9 bases, with 9 bases sitting between them. The CDR3 here is CASSLTPSVEQFF. In DNA, the CDR3 is TGTGCCAGCAGCTTAACGCCCAGCGTTGAGCAGTTCTTC. The variable domain in full, with the rest retrieved from reference TRBV7-3 and TRBJ2-1, is GAGVSQTPSNKVTEKGKYVELRCDPISGHTALYWYRQSLGQGPEFLIYFQGTGAADDSGLPNDRFFAVRPEGSVSTLKIQRTERGDSAVYLCASSLTPSVEQFFGPGTRLTVL.

The chain couples TRBV4-1 to TRBJ2-1, with D perhaps assigned TRBD1 or TRBD2 (5 bases each). Germline CDR1 MGHRA, CDR2 YSYEKL. CDR3 length: 18 amino acids. V was cut by 1 base and J by 2 bases, with 18 bases left in between. The CDR3 loop reads CASSQGSTPGAPYNEQFF. CDR3 DNA: TGCGCCAGCAGCCAAGGATCCACCCCCGGGGCCCCCTACAATGAGCAGTTCTTC.

The chain is built from TRBV28 and TRBJ2-7, with D hard to call. Germline values: CDR1 MDHEN, CDR2 SYDVKM. The CDR3 sequence is 14 residues long. With 5 bases removed from V and 0 bases from J, the gap between germline ends came to 11 bases. The CDR3 nucleotides are TGTGCCAGCAGTACGGTCAGGAGCTCCTACGAGCAGTACTTC. Translating gives CASSTVRSSYEQYF.

V and J are TRBV7-7 and TRBJ2-1, with 10 bases lining up with TRBD2. Germline V gene sequence: CDR1 SSHAT, CDR2 FNYEAQ (reference sequence). The CDR3 sequence is 12 residues long. Trimming removed 5 bases from V and 10 bases from J; junction bases left unmatched: 2. The CDR3, as DNA: TGTGCCAGCAGCCGTAGCGGGGGGGAGCAGTTCTTC. This gives the protein CASSRSGGEQFF. The full variable domain, rest sourced from reference TRBV7-7 and TRBJ2-1, is GAGVSQSPRYKVTKRGQDVTLRCDPISSHATLYWYQQALGQGPEFLTYFNYEAQPDKSGLPSDRFSAERPEGSISTLTIQRTEQRDSAMYRCASSRSGGEQFFGPGTRLTVL.

As to this clone: The same CDR3 also results from other DNA sequences found in this sample. This chain uses TRBV3-1 (or the pseudogene TRBV3-2) with TRBJ2-5; D remains ambiguous. The CDR3 spans 12 residues. The V and J ends lost 4 bases and 0 bases respectively, with 3 bases between them. The germline V gene has CDR1 LGHDT and CDR2 YNNKEL (reference sequence). DNA of the CDR3: TGTGCCAGCAGCCCGCACCAAGAGACCCAGTACTTC. This encodes CASSPHQETQYF.

By frequency in the sample, this clone is large. The V gene is TRBV19, the J gene TRBJ1-1; D is unresolved. CDR1 is LNHDA, CDR2 SQIVND, per germline (reference sequence). The CDR3 loop spans 14 amino acids. With 5 bases removed from V and 6 bases from J, the gap between germline ends came to 16 bases. In nucleotides, the CDR3 is TGTGCCAGTAGTGTGGACTCACCTGGATCTGAAGCTTTCTTT. Residues: CASSVDSPGSEAFF. The whole variable domain, filled in from reference TRBV19 and TRBJ1-1, reads DGGITQSPKYLFRKEGQNVTLSCEQNLNHDAMYWYRQDPGQGLRLIYYSQIVNDFQKGDIAEGYSVSREKKESFPLTVTSAQKNPTAFYLCASSVDSPGSEAFFGQGTRLTVV.

This clone is medium-sized in the sample. This chain connects TRBV6-6 to TRBJ1-2, with D possibly being TRBD1 (5 bases). V lost 7 bases and J 2 bases, leaving 14 bases between the germline ends. The CDR3 covers 14 residues. Germline V gene sequence: CDR1 MNHNY, CDR2 SVGAGI (reference sequence). CDR3 bases: TGTGCCAGCACCTCCCCTGGGGGGAACTATGGCTACACCTTC. Translated, it gives CASTSPGGNYGYTF.

The chain carries TRBV19 and TRBJ1-6, with D unresolved. CDR1 is LNHDA and CDR2 is SQIVND in the germline V gene (reference sequence). With 8 bases removed from V and 4 bases from J, the gap between germline ends came to 12 bases. This CDR3 has 14 amino acids. The CDR3, as DNA: TGTGCCAGTCGCGCCGGACGGTATAATTCACCCCTCCACTTT. Translated: CASRAGRYNSPLHF.

The chain couples TRBV28 to TRBJ2-2; D possibly corresponds to TRBD2 (5 bases). V was clipped by 7 bases and J by 4 bases, with 16 bases between them. This CDR3 has 15 amino acids. The germline CDR1 and CDR2 sequences are MDHEN and SYDVKM. CDR3 in amino acids: CASTPGIMGTGELFF. The CDR3 nucleotides are TGTGCCAGCACACCGGGAATAATGGGCACCGGGGAGCTGTTTTTT.

This clone occurred a few times. This chain uses TRBV29-1 with TRBJ1-4; D is undetermined. The germline V gene has CDR1 SQVTM and CDR2 ANQGSEA. The CDR3 consists of 13 residues. Trimming took 1 base from V and 3 from J, leaving 6 bases between them. The CDR3 region is CSVEVMPNEKLFF. In nucleotides, the CDR3 is TGCAGCGTTGAAGTTATGCCTAATGAAAAACTGTTTTTT.

This clone showed up just a few times. This chain connects TRBV5-1 to TRBJ2-1, with TRBD2 matching 10 bases. This CDR3 has 16 residues. Germline CDR1 reads SGHRS; CDR2 reads YFSETQ. J gave up 6 bases and V 0 bases, and 6 bases lay outside the gene matches. The CDR3, as DNA: TGCGCCAGCAGCTTGGCTCTAGCGGGAGCAGGCAATGAGCAGTTCTTC. Translating it yields CASSLALAGAGNEQFF. Complete variable domain (other parts from reference TRBV5-1 and TRBJ2-1): KAGVTQTPRYLIKTRGQQVTLSCSPISGHRSVSWYQQTPGQGLQFLFEYFSETQRNKGNFPGRFSGRQFSNSRSEMNVSTLELGDSALYLCASSLALAGAGNEQFFGPGTRLTVL.

The chain recombines TRBV28 with TRBJ2-2, with D perhaps being TRBD1 or TRBD2 (5 bases each). This CDR3 comprises 15 residues. V lost 4 bases and J lost 6, with 15 bases in between. Germline CDR1 is MDHEN and CDR2 is SYDVKM. The CDR3 spells CASSSSQPGPGELFF. CDR3 nucleotide sequence: TGTGCCAGCAGTTCCTCGCAGCCGGGGCCCGGGGAGCTGTTTTTT.

The chain recombines TRBV19 with TRBJ1-2, with TRBD1 matching over 8 bases. CDR3 length: 14 amino acids. CDR1 and CDR2 from the germline V gene are LNHDA and SQIVND (reference sequence). The V and J ends lost 6 bases and 4 bases, in that order; junction bases with no gene match: 7. The CDR3 DNA follows: TGTGCCAGTAGCGGAGACAGGGGAGGCTATGGCTACACCTTC. This encodes CASSGDRGGYGYTF.

The table lists this clone with a few counts. V is TRBV4-1 and J is TRBJ1-6; TRBD1 matches 7 bases. There are 17 residues in the CDR3. Trimming at V came to 4 bases and at J to 10 bases, leaving 16 bases not matched to a gene. In germline, CDR1 is MGHRA, CDR2 YSYEKL. In nucleotides, the CDR3 is TGCGCCAGCAGCCTAACAGGGGATTTAAAGGTCGAGTCACCCCTCCACTTT. Protein: CASSLTGDLKVESPLHF.

This clone ranks as medium-sized. The V call is TRBV10-3, the J call TRBJ1-2, with TRBD1 as a possible D gene (6 bases). Trimming left V 10 bases short and J 3 bases short, with 15 bases between. This CDR3 is built from 13 residues. Per the germline V gene, CDR1 is ENHRY and CDR2 is SYGVKD. CDR3 amino acids: CASVQGADYGYTF. DNA for the CDR3: TGTGCCAGCGTACAGGGAGCCGACTATGGCTACACCTTC.